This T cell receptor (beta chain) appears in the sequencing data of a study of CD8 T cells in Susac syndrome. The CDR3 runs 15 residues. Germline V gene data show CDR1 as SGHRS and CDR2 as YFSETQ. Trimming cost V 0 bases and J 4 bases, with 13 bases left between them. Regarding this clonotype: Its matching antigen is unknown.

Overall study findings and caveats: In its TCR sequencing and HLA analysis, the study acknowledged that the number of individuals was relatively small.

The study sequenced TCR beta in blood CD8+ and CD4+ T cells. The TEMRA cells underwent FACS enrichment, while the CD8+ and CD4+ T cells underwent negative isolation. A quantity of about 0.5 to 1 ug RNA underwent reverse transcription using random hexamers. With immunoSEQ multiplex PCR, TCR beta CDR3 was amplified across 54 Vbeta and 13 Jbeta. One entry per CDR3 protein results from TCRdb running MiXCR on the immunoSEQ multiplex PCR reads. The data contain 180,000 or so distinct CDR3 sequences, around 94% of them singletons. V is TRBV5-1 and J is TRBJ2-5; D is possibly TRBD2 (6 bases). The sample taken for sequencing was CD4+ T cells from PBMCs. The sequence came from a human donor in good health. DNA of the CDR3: TGCGCCAGCAGCTTGGTCGGGGGTAATGGAGAGACCCAGTACTTC. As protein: CASSLVGGNGETQYF.